The source of this T cell receptor (beta chain) is a study of CD8+ T cells in alopecia areata. Stated treatment: oral pan-JAK inhibitor, 5-10 mg twice daily. Investigators isolated RNA and reverse transcribed it into cDNA to act as the sequencing template. This table comes from immunoSEQ multiplex PCR, and its TCRdb copy is limited to in-frame clones, with some not included. The sample consists of 95,000 to 150,000 clones, approximately 53% of them appearing once. The V and J ends lost 6 bases and 0 bases, in that order; junction bases with no gene match: 12. This CDR3 is 18 amino acids long. Germline CDR1 MGHRA, CDR2 YSYEKL.

This specimen consisted of CD4+ T cells sorted from blood, obtained at week 4, from a patient treated with tofacitinib. The TCR sequence derives from a human donor with alopecia areata. The chain combines TRBV4-1 with TRBJ1-5, with 9 bases identical to TRBD1. CDR3 DNA: TGCGCCAGCAGGCCCGGACAGGGGACGCATAATAGCAATCAGCCCCAGCATTTT. Its translation: CASRPGQGTHNSNQPQHF.